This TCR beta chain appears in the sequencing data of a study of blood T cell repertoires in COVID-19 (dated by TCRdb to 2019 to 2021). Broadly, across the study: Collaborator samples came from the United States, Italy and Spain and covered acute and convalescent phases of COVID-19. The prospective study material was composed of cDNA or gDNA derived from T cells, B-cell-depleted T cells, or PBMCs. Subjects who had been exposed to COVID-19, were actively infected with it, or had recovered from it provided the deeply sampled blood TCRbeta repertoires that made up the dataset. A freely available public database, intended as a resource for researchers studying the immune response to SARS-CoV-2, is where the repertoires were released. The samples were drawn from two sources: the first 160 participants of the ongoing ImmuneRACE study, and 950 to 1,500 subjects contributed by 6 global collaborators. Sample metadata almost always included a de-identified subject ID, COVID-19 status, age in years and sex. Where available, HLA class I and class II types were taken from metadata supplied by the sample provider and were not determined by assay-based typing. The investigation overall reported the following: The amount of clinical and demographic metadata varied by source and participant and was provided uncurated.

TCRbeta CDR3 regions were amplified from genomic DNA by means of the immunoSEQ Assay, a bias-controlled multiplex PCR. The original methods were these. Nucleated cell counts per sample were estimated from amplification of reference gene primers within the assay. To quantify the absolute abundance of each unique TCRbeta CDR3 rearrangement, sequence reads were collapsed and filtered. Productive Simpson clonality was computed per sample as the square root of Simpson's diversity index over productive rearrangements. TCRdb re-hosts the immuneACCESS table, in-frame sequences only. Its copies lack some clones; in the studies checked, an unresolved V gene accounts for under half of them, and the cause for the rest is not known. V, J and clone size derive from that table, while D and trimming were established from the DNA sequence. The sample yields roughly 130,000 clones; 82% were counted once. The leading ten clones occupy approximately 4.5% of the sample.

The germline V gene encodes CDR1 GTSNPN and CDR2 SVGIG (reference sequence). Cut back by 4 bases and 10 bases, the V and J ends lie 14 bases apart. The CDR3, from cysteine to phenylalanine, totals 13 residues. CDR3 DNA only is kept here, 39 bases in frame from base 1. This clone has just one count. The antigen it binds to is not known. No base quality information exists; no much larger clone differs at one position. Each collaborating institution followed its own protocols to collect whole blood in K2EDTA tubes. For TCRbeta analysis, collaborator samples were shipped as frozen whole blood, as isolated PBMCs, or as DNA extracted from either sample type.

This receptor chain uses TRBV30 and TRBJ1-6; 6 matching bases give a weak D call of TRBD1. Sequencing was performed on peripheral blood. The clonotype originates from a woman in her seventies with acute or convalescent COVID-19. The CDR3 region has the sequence CAWMRAGESPLHF. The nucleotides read TGTGCCTGGATGCGGGCAGGGGAATCACCCCTCCACTTT.